The 14 T cell receptor beta chains in this list originate from one sample, sequenced in a study of blood T cell repertoires in COVID-19. Sequenced by immunoSEQ multiplex PCR; TCRdb stores in-frame clones only, minus some. The sample has over 150,000 clones, roughly 84% seen once. Sequencing input: peripheral blood. These receptor sequences come from a man aged 18 to 30 with active or convalescent COVID-19.

V gene TRBV11-1 combines with J gene TRBJ2-7; 8 bases fit TRBD2. The CDR3 totals 16 residues. The ends lost 0 bases at V and 0 bases at J; junction bases unmatched: 4. Germline lookup yields CDR1 SGHAT and CDR2 FQDESV (reference sequence). DNA of the CDR3: TGTGCCAGCAGCTTAGCCGGGACTAGGAACTCCTACGAGCAGTACTTC. Translated, it gives CASSLAGTRNSYEQYF. Looking up the rest from reference TRBV11-1 and TRBJ2-7 gives the full variable domain: EAEVAQSPRYKITEKSQAVAFWCDPISGHATLYWYRQILGQGPELLVQFQDESVVDDSQLPKDRFSAERLKGVDSTLKIQPAELGDSAMYLCASSLAGTRNSYEQYFGPGTRLTVT.

This clone has just one count. The chain has TRBV7-3 and TRBJ2-1, with 8 bases lining up with TRBD2. Unmatched junction bases numbered 7, after V lost 5 bases and J lost 4 bases. This CDR3 has 15 residues. Germline lookup yields CDR1 SGHTA and CDR2 FQGTGA. CDR3 nucleotides: TGTGCCAGCAGCCCAGCGGGAGATGGTTACAATGAGCAGTTCTTC. This codes for CASSPAGDGYNEQFF.

J is TRBJ2-1 and V is TRBV5-1, with 10 bases aligning to TRBD1. The CDR3 extends over 17 amino acids. Trimming took 3 bases from V and 8 from J; bases not matched to a gene: 14. Germline assignment: CDR1 SGHRS and CDR2 YFSETQ. DNA of the CDR3: TGCGCCAGCAGCTGGGTCCCCCTAGGACAGGGGGGCGATGAGCAGTTCTTC. Translated: CASSWVPLGQGGDEQFF.

The chain recombines TRBV5-4 with TRBJ2-7; 7 bases align to TRBD1. With 0 bases clipped from V and 6 bases from J, the junction kept 6 bases outside the gene matches. Per germline, CDR1 SGHNT and CDR2 YYREEE (reference sequence). The CDR3 totals 14 residues. CDR3 coding DNA: TGTGCCAGCAGCTTGGGACAGGGAGTGGGCGAGCAGTACTTC. It translates to CASSLGQGVGEQYF.

The chain couples TRBV7-9 to TRBJ2-2, with D uncertain. Trimming pared 5 bases from V and 1 base from J, leaving 2 bases between. The CDR3 consists of 12 residues. The V gene's germline CDR1 is SEHNR and CDR2 FQNEAQ (reference sequence). CDR3 DNA sequence: TGTGCCAGCAGCCTGAACACCGGGGAGCTGTTTTTT. It is translated as CASSLNTGELFF.

The chain couples TRBV12-3 or TRBV12-4 to TRBJ2-5, with D uncertain. The V and J ends lost 3 bases and 11 bases respectively, with 10 bases between them. The CDR3 totals 11 residues. The CDR3 coding sequence is TGTGCCAGCAGTTTGGGCCCGGCTCAGTACTTC. Translated, it gives CASSLGPAQYF.

This clone was seen just once. V gene TRBV4-1 combines with J gene TRBJ2-2, with D perhaps TRBD2 (6 bases). V lost 0 bases and J lost 1, with 12 bases in between. The length of the CDR3 is 17 residues. Germline V gene data show CDR1 as MGHRA and CDR2 as YSYEKL. The CDR3 here is CASSQEVGLRNTGELFF. The CDR3 bases are TGCGCCAGCAGCCAAGAAGTGGGACTCAGGAACACCGGGGAGCTGTTTTTT.

The V and J genes are TRBV6-6 and TRBJ2-2; perhaps TRBD1 as D (5 bases). The germline V gene encodes CDR1 MNHNY and CDR2 SVGAGI (reference sequence). The CDR3 loop spans 14 amino acids. The V end lost 10 bases, the J end lost 3 bases, and 15 bases lay between the germline ends. CDR3 DNA sequence: TGTGCCACCAGGGATATACAGCACACCGGGGAGCTGTTTTTT. Encoded protein: CATRDIQHTGELFF.

Written as DNA, the CDR3 is TGTGCCAGCAGCTTGTCTTTAGAAGAGACCCAGTACTTC. Its translation is CASSLSLEETQYF. V and J are TRBV5-6 and TRBJ2-5; no reliable D call. The CDR3 covers 13 residues. The V end lost 1 base, the J end lost 3 bases, and 7 bases lay between the germline ends. Per the germline V gene, CDR1 is SGHDT and CDR2 is YYEEEE.

A word on this clone: At the DNA level, this CDR3 is encoded by other sequences in the same sample as well. J is TRBJ2-7 and V is TRBV5-4, with TRBD1 identical over 10 bases. Germline V gives CDR1 SGHNT, CDR2 YYREEE (reference sequence). The CDR3 extends over 15 amino acids. V lost 4 bases and J lost 2; bases outside the gene matches: 6. The CDR3 nucleotides are TGTGCCAGCAGCCTTGACAGGGGGCAAACCTACGAGCAGTACTTC. Amino acids: CASSLDRGQTYEQYF.

The chain uses TRBV18 and TRBJ2-3, with a possible D match to TRBD1 (5 bases). Germline CDR1 KGHSH, CDR2 LQKENI. The CDR3 sequence is 15 residues long. Trimming took off 3 bases at V and 4 bases at J, with 14 bases between the two ends. Written as DNA, the CDR3 is TGTGCCAGCTCACCGACCCAGGGTATCTCAGATACGCAGTATTTT. It translates to CASSPTQGISDTQYF.

This clone showed up just a few times. The rearrangement joins TRBV30 to TRBJ2-7; 10 bases fit TRBD1. The germline gives CDR1 GTSNPN, CDR2 SVGIG (reference sequence). V shed 7 bases and J 0 bases; nucleotides not matched to a gene: 15. The CDR3 totals 17 residues. The CDR3 region has the DNA TGTGCCTTAACCTCCGGGACAGGGGCCCCCCTCTCCTACGAGCAGTACTTC. It translates to CALTSGTGAPLSYEQYF. The entire variable domain, with the rest obtained from reference TRBV30 and TRBJ2-7, is as follows: SQTIHQWPATLVQPVGSPLSLECTVEGTSNPNLYWYRQAAGRGLQLLFYSVGIGQISSEVPQNLSASRPQDRQFILSSKKLLLSDSGFYLCALTSGTGAPLSYEQYFGPGTRLTVT.

The chain carries TRBV7-2 and TRBJ1-1; D perhaps matches TRBD1 (5 bases). The V end lost 0 bases, the J end lost 1 base, and 9 bases lay between the germline ends. The CDR3 sequence is 15 residues long. Germline V CDR1 and CDR2: SGHTA, FQGNSA. CDR3 nucleotide sequence: TGTGCCAGCAGCTTAGCGCCCACAGGGAACACTGAAGCTTTCTTT. Encoded protein: CASSLAPTGNTEAFF.

This chain links TRBV4-1 with TRBJ1-5; no clear D gene. With 1 base removed from V and 4 bases from J, the gap between germline ends came to 14 bases. The CDR3 extends over 16 amino acids. Germline loops: CDR1 MGHRA, CDR2 YSYEKL. This CDR3 reads CASSQGDAGGNQPQHF. DNA of the CDR3: TGCGCCAGCAGCCAAGGAGACGCAGGAGGAAATCAGCCCCAGCATTTT.